The 24 T cell receptor beta chains in this list originate from one sample, sequenced in a study of graft-versus-host responses after intestinal transplantation. Produced via immunoSEQ multiplex PCR; TCRdb's table is partial and in-frame only. The data show more than 15,000 clones, roughly 80% seen once. Once graft tissue had been processed, intraepithelial and lamina propria lymphocytes were released. The specimen comprised ileum tissue, sampled around 470 days after intestinal transplant. These receptors were obtained from a human patient who received an intestinal transplant, so some T cells may come from the graft donor.

The chain links TRBV6-6 to TRBJ2-2, with D possibly being TRBD2 (5 bases). Trimming removed 6 bases from V and 7 bases from J, with 18 bases in between. The V gene's germline CDR1 is MNHNY and CDR2 SVGAGI (reference sequence). The CDR3 consists of 15 residues. The CDR3 sequence is CASRPPGKVGGELFF. CDR3 in DNA: TGTGCCAGCAGACCCCCGGGGAAGGTGGGCGGGGAGCTGTTTTTT.

The chain combines TRBV11-3 with TRBJ1-6; D might be TRBD1 (6 bases). With 3 bases removed from V and 9 bases from J, the gap between germline ends came to 12 bases. The CDR3 loop spans 14 amino acids. The germline V gene encodes CDR1 SGHNT and CDR2 YENEEA. This chain's CDR3 is CASSLRGSSSPLHF. CDR3 coding DNA: TGTGCCAGCAGCTTGAGGGGGAGTAGTTCACCCCTCCACTTT.

This sequence joins TRBV27 and TRBJ2-1; D uncertain. Germline loops: CDR1 MNHEY, CDR2 SMNVEV (reference sequence). The CDR3 contains 13 residues. Trimming pared 1 base from V and 6 bases from J, leaving 7 bases between. CDR3 nucleotide sequence: TGTGCCAGCAGTTTATTGCCGCTCAATGAGCAGTTCTTC. It specifies CASSLLPLNEQFF.

With regard to this clone: A junction end diverges from the germline sequence, so it may reflect a read error. This chain connects TRBV10-3 to TRBJ1-2; 10 bases map to TRBD1. This CDR3 region has 13 residues. Germline CDR1 and CDR2: ENHRY and SYGVKD. The CDR3 sequence: CAVSETGGKGYTF. The CDR3 DNA is TGTGCCGTCAGTGAGACAGGGGGCAAGGGCTACACCTTC.

For the CDR3, the DNA is TGTGCCAGCAGCTCAACCGGGACAGGGTACTATGGCTACACCTTC. Translating gives CASSSTGTGYYGYTF. This sequence joins TRBV7-9 and TRBJ1-2, with 9 positions matching TRBD1. Germline V gives CDR1 SEHNR, CDR2 FQNEAQ (reference sequence). CDR3 length equals 15 residues. Unmatched junction bases numbered 6, after V lost 4 bases and J lost 3 bases.

The genes are TRBV27 and TRBJ2-7; D uncertain. Looked up from germline, CDR1 is MNHEY and CDR2 is SMNVEV (reference sequence). The CDR3 contains 12 residues. Trimming took off 5 bases at V and 2 bases at J, with 7 bases between the two ends. The CDR3 loop is CASSIRTYEQYF. The DNA of the CDR3 is TGTGCCAGCAGTATCAGAACCTACGAGCAGTACTTC.

The chain employs TRBV29-1 and TRBJ1-2; the D gene is possibly TRBD1 (6 bases). The CDR3 is made up of 12 amino acids. The germline V gene encodes CDR1 SQVTM and CDR2 ANQGSEA. V was trimmed by 7 bases and J by 4 bases, leaving 13 bases between them. CDR3 sequence: CSAHRDFYGYTF. The CDR3 DNA reads TGCAGCGCCCACAGGGATTTCTATGGCTACACCTTC.

Only one count was recorded for this clone. This chain connects TRBV5-1 to TRBJ2-7; 8 bases agree with TRBD2. The trim removed 4 bases at V and 0 bases at J, leaving 15 bases unmatched. CDR3 length: 18 residues. Germline values: CDR1 SGHRS, CDR2 YFSETQ. The CDR3 region is CASSPFGGAPLLSYEQYF. The CDR3 nucleotides read TGCGCCAGCAGCCCTTTCGGGGGGGCCCCCCTACTCTCCTACGAGCAGTACTTC.

V usage is TRBV4-1 and J usage is TRBJ1-5; TRBD1 might be the D (5 bases). Germline CDR1 and CDR2: MGHRA and YSYEKL. Trimming took 0 bases from V and 0 from J, leaving 12 bases between them. The CDR3 is 17 residues long. CDR3 residues: CASSQEFRAYSNQPQHF. Here the CDR3 DNA reads TGCGCCAGCAGCCAAGAGTTCAGGGCTTATAGCAATCAGCCCCAGCATTTT.

The chain has TRBV2 and TRBJ2-1; no reliable D call. The CDR3 contains 14 residues. The V end lost 4 bases, the J end lost 2 bases, and 9 bases lay between the germline ends. CDR1 SNHLY and CDR2 FYNNEI come from the germline V gene. CDR3 coding DNA: TGTGCCAGCAGTGGCCGTACCCCCTACAATGAGCAGTTCTTC. The encoded protein is CASSGRTPYNEQFF.

The chain has TRBV10-3 and TRBJ2-3; 10 bases are a match to TRBD2. V lost 2 bases to trimming and J lost 2 bases; unmatched junction nucleotides: 7. The CDR3 is 17 amino acids. Germline V gene data show CDR1 as ENHRY and CDR2 as SYGVKD. The CDR3 coding sequence is TGTGCCATCAGTGAGACTTTAGCGGGGGGCCACACAGATACGCAGTATTTT. It yields the protein CAISETLAGGHTDTQYF.

This chain links TRBV2 with TRBJ2-6, with a tentative D call TRBD2 (5 bases). Trimming removed 6 bases at V and 4 bases at J, with 13 bases between. Germline CDR1 reads SNHLY; CDR2 reads FYNNEI. CDR3 length equals 15 residues. For the CDR3, the DNA is TGTGCCAGCAGCGGGATACGGTCCGGGGCCAACGTCCTGACTTTC. Its protein is CASSGIRSGANVLTF.

For this clone: Additional DNA sequences in this sample encode the identical CDR3. The chain recombines TRBV5-5 with TRBJ2-7, with unresolved D. Trimming removed 0 bases from V and 2 bases from J, with 6 bases in between. CDR3 length: 13 amino acids. The germline V gene has CDR1 SGHKS and CDR2 YYEKEE (reference sequence). The CDR3 sequence: CASSLGPTYEQYF. In DNA, the CDR3 is TGTGCCAGCAGCTTGGGTCCCACCTACGAGCAGTACTTC.

This clone turned up a few times. This chain connects TRBV9 to TRBJ2-7; the match to TRBD1 covers 7 bases. CDR1 and CDR2 (germline): SGDLS, YYNGEE. Trimming at V came to 3 bases and at J to 2 bases, leaving 5 bases not matched to a gene. This CDR3 is 14 amino acids long. CDR3 loop: CASSGGTVTYEQYF. CDR3 in DNA: TGTGCCAGCAGCGGGGGGACAGTTACCTACGAGCAGTACTTC.

The chain carries TRBV7-9 and TRBJ2-5; tentative D call: TRBD1 (6 bases). Germline-derived CDR1 and CDR2 are SEHNR and FQNEAQ (reference sequence). V gave up 6 bases and J gave up 2 bases, with 16 bases separating them. The CDR3 has 15 amino acids. This chain's CDR3 is CASSPERTAQETQYF. The CDR3 region has the DNA TGTGCCAGCAGTCCAGAGCGGACAGCTCAAGAGACCCAGTACTTC.

The rearrangement links TRBV27 to TRBJ1-4, with D unresolved. The CDR3 totals 15 residues. Germline values: CDR1 MNHEY, CDR2 SMNVEV (reference sequence). V shed 1 base and J shed 4 bases, with 10 bases lying between them. CDR3 loop: CASSLFPALNEKLFF. CDR3 in DNA: TGTGCCAGCAGTTTATTTCCGGCACTTAATGAAAAACTGTTTTTT.

The chain links TRBV5-4 to TRBJ2-2; 7 bases are shared with TRBD2. V lost 0 bases and J lost 7; bases outside the gene matches: 3. CDR1 is SGHNT and CDR2 is YYREEE in the germline V gene (reference sequence). The CDR3 spans 14 residues. The chain's CDR3 is CASSLGRESGELFF. The CDR3 bases are TGTGCCAGCAGCTTGGGGCGGGAGAGCGGGGAGCTGTTTTTT.

The CDR3 loop is CASSTRTGPGEKLFF. The CDR3 DNA is TGTGCCAGCAGTACCCGGACAGGCCCGGGGGAAAAACTGTTTTTT. V is TRBV6-6 and J is TRBJ1-4; 7 bases are shared with TRBD1. With 5 bases clipped from V and 8 bases from J, the junction kept 11 bases outside the gene matches. The CDR3 consists of 15 residues. Germline V CDR1 and CDR2: MNHNY, SVGAGI (reference sequence).

This sequence joins TRBV5-1 and TRBJ2-5; D is perhaps TRBD2 (6 bases). Germline V lookup: CDR1 SGHRS, CDR2 YFSETQ. Deletions cut 3 bases from V and 3 bases from J, with 6 bases between. This CDR3 has 12 residues. The CDR3 region is CASSWGEETQYF. CDR3 coding DNA: TGCGCCAGCAGCTGGGGGGAAGAGACCCAGTACTTC.

The genes are TRBV29-1 and TRBJ2-7; TRBD2 might be the D (6 bases). The CDR3 spans 13 residues. V was clipped by 3 bases and J by 5 bases, with 14 bases between them. From germline, CDR1 is SQVTM and CDR2 ANQGSEA. The CDR3: CSVELGGVDEQYF. CDR3 DNA sequence: TGCAGCGTTGAGCTGGGGGGTGTGGACGAGCAGTACTTC.

This chain uses TRBV19 with TRBJ2-7, with 9 bases aligning to TRBD1. This CDR3 is 14 amino acids long. With 5 bases clipped from V and 3 bases from J, the junction kept 5 bases outside the gene matches. The V gene's germline CDR1 is LNHDA and CDR2 SQIVND (reference sequence). The CDR3 DNA reads TGTGCCAGTAGTTTCGGACAGGGGATCTACGAGCAGTACTTC. This encodes CASSFGQGIYEQYF.

The V and J genes are TRBV5-1 and TRBJ1-1; 8 nucleotides align to TRBD1. Trimming removed 4 bases from V and 3 bases from J; junction bases left unmatched: 14. The V gene's germline CDR1 is SGHRS and CDR2 YFSETQ. The length of the CDR3 is 17 residues. The CDR3 region is CASSGKGQALGDTEAFF. CDR3 bases: TGCGCCAGCAGCGGAAAGGGACAGGCCCTAGGGGACACTGAAGCTTTCTTT.

The genes are TRBV2 and TRBJ2-5; 11 nucleotides match TRBD1. The J call may be wrong; the DNA end is better matched by TRBJ2-7. The CDR3 has 14 amino acids. Germline CDR1 SNHLY, CDR2 FYNNEI. CDR3 bases: TGTGCCAGCTGCGGGACAGGGGGGGCCTACGAGCAGTACTTC. It yields the protein CASCGTGGAYEQYF.

J is TRBJ2-1 and V is TRBV5-6; tentative D call: TRBD1 (5 bases). Looked up from germline, CDR1 is SGHDT and CDR2 is YYEEEE. The CDR3 consists of 14 residues. Trimming stripped 2 bases from V and 6 bases from J, with 12 bases between. DNA for the CDR3: TGTGCCAGCAGCTTAGCGACAGACCCCAATGAGCAGTTCTTC. Translating it yields CASSLATDPNEQFF.